The 18 T cell receptor beta chains below were found in one sample sequenced in a study of T cell responses to AZD1222 COVID-19 vaccine. Sequencing used immunoSEQ multiplex PCR; TCRdb keeps in-frame clones, though not all of them. This table holds over 150,000 clones, 90% to 95% found once. The sample in question was peripheral blood, obtained 28 days after the second dose of the MenACWY control vaccine. The receptors come from an adult who received the MenACWY meningococcal vaccine as a control.

This clone was picked up one time. The rearrangement joins TRBV11-2 to TRBJ1-1; TRBD1 aligns across 9 bases. The J segment lost 5 bases and the V segment lost 0 bases, leaving 4 bases of the junction unmatched. The length of the CDR3 is 15 residues. CDR1 is SGHAT, CDR2 FQNNGV, per germline. The CDR3 spells CASSLDRQGGTEAFF. The CDR3 DNA is TGTGCCAGCAGCTTAGATAGACAGGGGGGTACTGAAGCTTTCTTT.

V is TRBV11-2 and J is TRBJ2-4, with D unresolved. CDR1 is SGHAT, CDR2 FQNNGV, per germline. Trimming shortened V by 5 bases and J by 6 bases, and 11 bases separated the two germline ends. This CDR3 is built from 13 residues. The CDR3 region is CASSPGPANIQYF. The CDR3, as DNA: TGTGCCAGCAGCCCAGGACCGGCAAACATTCAGTACTTC.

CDR3 sequence: CASSLGGLVNQPQHF. For the CDR3, the DNA is TGTGCCAGCAGCTTGGGAGGGCTCGTCAATCAGCCCCAGCATTTT. The V gene is TRBV5-5, the J gene TRBJ1-5; the D is unclear. V lost 0 bases to trimming and J lost 3 bases, with 10 bases between them. The germline CDR1 and CDR2 sequences are SGHKS and YYEKEE (reference sequence). The CDR3 loop spans 15 amino acids.

The chain couples TRBV13 to TRBJ1-1; 11 bases match TRBD1. Germline trimming cut 5 bases from V and 5 bases from J; bases unmatched to any gene: 7. Germline V CDR1 and CDR2: PRHDT, FYEKMQ (reference sequence). This CDR3 has 15 amino acids. Written as DNA, the CDR3 is TGTGCCAGCAGCCTGCGGGACAGGGGGGATACTGAAGCTTTCTTT. The encoded protein is CASSLRDRGDTEAFF.

The sample holds one count of this clone. The chain joins TRBV5-5 to TRBJ1-3, with TRBD1 matching over 8 bases. The germline V gene has CDR1 SGHKS and CDR2 YYEKEE (reference sequence). V lost 4 bases, J lost 0 bases, and 9 bases stayed unmatched. The CDR3 totals 17 residues. Written as DNA, the CDR3 is TGTGCCAGCAGCATTGGGACAGGCCTACTCTCTGGAAACACCATATATTTT. Protein: CASSIGTGLLSGNTIYF.

This clone was detected only once. The gene calls are TRBV28 and TRBJ1-1; 9 bases map to TRBD1. The CDR3 totals 14 residues. V trimming: 3 bases; J trimming: 6 bases; junction bases outside the gene matches: 5. The V gene's germline CDR1 is MDHEN and CDR2 SYDVKM. The CDR3 region is CASSLWGQGPEAFF. CDR3 sequence (DNA): TGTGCCAGCAGTTTGTGGGGACAGGGTCCTGAAGCTTTCTTT.

The gene calls are TRBV7-2 and TRBJ2-5; no firm D call. Germline loops: CDR1 SGHTA, CDR2 FQGNSA. The CDR3 is 15 residues long. Trimming took off 2 bases at V and 8 bases at J, with 18 bases between the two ends. In nucleotides, the CDR3 is TGTGCCAGCAGCTTACAGACCCCAGGCGTAGGAACCCAGTACTTC. Amino acids: CASSLQTPGVGTQYF.

The V gene is TRBV5-1, the J gene TRBJ2-4; unclear D gene. CDR3 length: 15 amino acids. Deletions cut 0 bases from V and 7 bases from J, with 14 bases between. The germline V gene encodes CDR1 SGHRS and CDR2 YFSETQ. The DNA of the CDR3 is TGCGCCAGCAGCTTGGAAAGGGCAGTACAGAACATTCAGTACTTC. Amino acid sequence: CASSLERAVQNIQYF.

In this sample, this clone turned up a few times. The chain employs TRBV6-1 and TRBJ1-3, with D hard to call. Germline CDR1 and CDR2: MNHNS and SASEGT. The CDR3 sequence is 16 residues long. Trimming shortened V by 2 bases and J by 4 bases, and 15 bases separated the two germline ends. DNA of the CDR3: TGTGCCAGCAGTGAACGGTGGAGAGGGAGCGGAAACACCATATATTTT. As protein: CASSERWRGSGNTIYF.

This sequence joins TRBV6-5 and TRBJ2-1, with 8 bases that match TRBD2. Germline V gives CDR1 MNHEY, CDR2 SVGAGI. The junction had 2 bases not matched to a gene; V was cut back by 7 bases and J by 0 bases. The CDR3 is made up of 14 amino acids. The CDR3 sequence: CASTAGGSYNEQFF. As DNA, the CDR3 is TGTGCCAGCACGGCGGGGGGCTCCTACAATGAGCAGTTCTTC.

The gene calls are TRBV19 and TRBJ1-4; D may be TRBD1 (5 bases). Germline V gene lookup returns CDR1 LNHDA and CDR2 SQIVND (reference sequence). The CDR3 is 16 residues long. V lost 7 bases, J lost 0 bases, and 15 bases lay in between. The CDR3 sequence is CASKGRQSATNEKLFF. In DNA form, the CDR3 reads TGTGCCAGTAAAGGAAGACAGTCTGCAACTAATGAAAAACTGTTTTTT.

The chain couples TRBV19 to TRBJ1-3; no firm D call. Deletions cut 5 bases from V and 0 bases from J, with 11 bases between. The CDR3 is 15 amino acids. Germline CDR1 is LNHDA and CDR2 is SQIVND (reference sequence). CDR3 nucleotides: TGTGCCAGTAGTCCCACCCCAGCCTCTGGAAACACCATATATTTT. Its protein product is CASSPTPASGNTIYF. Supplemented by reference TRBV19 and TRBJ1-3, the full variable domain reads DGGITQSPKYLFRKEGQNVTLSCEQNLNHDAMYWYRQDPGQGLRLIYYSQIVNDFQKGDIAEGYSVSREKKESFPLTVTSAQKNPTAFYLCASSPTPASGNTIYFGEGSWLTVV.

The chain combines TRBV4-3 with TRBJ1-2; 8 bases map to TRBD1. After removal of 3 bases from V and 6 bases from J, the junction contained 12 bases not matched to a gene. CDR1 and CDR2 (germline): LGHNA, YSLEER. The CDR3 loop spans 16 amino acids. CDR3 protein: CASSHATQTGVDGYTF. The CDR3 nucleotides read TGCGCCAGCAGCCATGCGACCCAGACAGGGGTGGATGGCTACACCTTC.

The chain uses TRBV9 and TRBJ1-1, with 7 bases lining up with TRBD1. V lost 1 base and J lost 2; bases outside the gene matches: 5. The germline gives CDR1 SGDLS, CDR2 YYNGEE. The CDR3 length is 15 residues. The CDR3 reads CASSVSAGGNTEAFF. Here the CDR3 DNA reads TGTGCCAGCAGCGTAAGCGCAGGGGGTAACACTGAAGCTTTCTTT. Full variable domain (outside the CDR3, taken from reference TRBV9 and TRBJ1-1): DSGVTQTPKHLITATGQRVTLRCSPRSGDLSVYWYQQSLDQGLQFLIQYYNGEERAKGNILERFSAQQFPDLHSELNLSSLELGDSALYFCASSVSAGGNTEAFFGQGTRLTVV.

The rearrangement uses TRBV25-1 and TRBJ2-1; D is undetermined. V lost 1 base to trimming and J lost 6 bases, with 10 bases between them. Per germline, CDR1 MGHDK and CDR2 SYGVNS. This CDR3 has 14 residues. This CDR3 is CASSELAIGNEQFF. The DNA of the CDR3 is TGTGCCAGCAGTGAATTAGCAATTGGCAATGAGCAGTTCTTC.

The chain carries TRBV6-2 or TRBV6-3 and TRBJ1-5; a weak D match, TRBD1 (5 bases). CDR1 and CDR2 (germline): MNHEY, SVGEGT. V was pared by 2 bases and J by 2 bases, with 10 bases between. The CDR3 extends over 15 amino acids. The CDR3 loop is CASSYGRVGNQPQHF. Written as DNA, the CDR3 is TGTGCCAGCAGTTACGGCAGGGTTGGCAATCAGCCCCAGCATTTT.

V is TRBV6-5 and J is TRBJ1-4; D gene unclear. Trimming removed 6 bases from V and 1 base from J, with 9 bases in between. This CDR3 region has 14 residues. CDR1 is MNHEY and CDR2 is SVGAGI in the germline V gene. The CDR3 loop is CASRPRVTNEKLFF. The CDR3 DNA reads as TGTGCCAGCAGGCCAAGGGTAACTAATGAAAAACTGTTTTTT.

The chain links TRBV28 to TRBJ1-2; tentatively, D is TRBD1 (5 bases). CDR1 is MDHEN, CDR2 SYDVKM, per germline. CDR3 length: 14 amino acids. V lost 6 bases and J lost 0, with 11 bases in between. The CDR3 DNA follows: TGTGCCAGCAGCCCAGGGTCGACTAACTATGGCTACACCTTC. It translates to CASSPGSTNYGYTF.